This T cell receptor (beta chain) is from a study of blood T cells in healthy people across ages. Those donating, healthy Caucasian individuals from Russia, were aged about 6 to 100. Next came a second PCR, run for about 7 to 12 cycles, which used a sample-barcoded 5' primer along with a J-beta primer mix. Unique molecular identifiers of 12 random nucleotides labeled each cDNA. TCRdb redid the calling of the 5' RACE reads with MiXCR, one entry per CDR3 protein. The sample contains over a million distinct CDR3 sequences, roughly two fifths of which appear only once. The germline V and J ends were trimmed by 5 bases and 0 bases, with 8 bases remaining between them. Germline CDR1 is MGHRA and CDR2 is YSYEKL. This CDR3 has 14 amino acids.

The V gene is TRBV4-1, the J gene TRBJ2-1, with D unclear. This receptor was obtained from a woman between 18 and 29 years old in good health. Sequencing was performed on blood. The CDR3 DNA sequence: TGCGCCAGCAGCATACACGACTCCTACAATGAGCAGTTCTTC. It is translated as CASSIHDSYNEQFF.